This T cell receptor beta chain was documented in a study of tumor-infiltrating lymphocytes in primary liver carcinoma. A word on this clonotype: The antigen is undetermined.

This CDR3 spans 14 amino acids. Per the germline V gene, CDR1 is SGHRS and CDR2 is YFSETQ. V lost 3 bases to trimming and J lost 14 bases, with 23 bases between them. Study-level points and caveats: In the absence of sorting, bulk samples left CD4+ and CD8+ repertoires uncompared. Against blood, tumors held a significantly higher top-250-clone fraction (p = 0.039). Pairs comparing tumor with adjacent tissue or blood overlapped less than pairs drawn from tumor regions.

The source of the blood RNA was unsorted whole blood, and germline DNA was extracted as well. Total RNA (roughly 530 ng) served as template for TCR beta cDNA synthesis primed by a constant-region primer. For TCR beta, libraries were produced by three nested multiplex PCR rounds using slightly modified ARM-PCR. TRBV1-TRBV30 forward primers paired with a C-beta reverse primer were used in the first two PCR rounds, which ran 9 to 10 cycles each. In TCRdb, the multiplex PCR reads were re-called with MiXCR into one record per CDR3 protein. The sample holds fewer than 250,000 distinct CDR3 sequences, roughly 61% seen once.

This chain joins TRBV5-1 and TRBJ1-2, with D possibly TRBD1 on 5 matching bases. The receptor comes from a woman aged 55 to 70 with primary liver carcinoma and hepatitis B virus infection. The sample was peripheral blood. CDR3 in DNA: TGCGCCAGCAGCTCTGAATCCGGGACCCCAGCTAAAACCTTC. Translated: CASSSESGTPAKTF.